One TCR beta chain is described in this entry. Using immunoSEQ multiplex PCR, the repertoire was profiled, and TCRdb retains in-frame clones only, with some absent. The repertoire holds some 90,000 clones, around 92% seen once, with roughly 0.97% in the top ten. V was pared by 0 bases and J by 4 bases, with 11 bases between. CDR1 and CDR2 from the germline V gene are SGHDT and YYEEEE. The CDR3 runs 15 residues. Time point denoted: pretreatment peripheral blood. Samples were collected from each patient before treatment and during treatment. Each patient gave between 1 and 8 of them in total. The data are from a study of PD-L1 blockade in urothelial cancer.

The sequence was obtained from a woman of 80 years or more with urothelial cancer. The sample was PBMCs, taken around atezolizumab (anti-PD-L1) treatment. The chain uses TRBV5-6 and TRBJ1-5, with D unclear. Written as DNA, the CDR3 is TGTGCCAGCAGCTTGGGAACGGCTAGTAATCAGCCCCAGCATTTT. It yields the protein CASSLGTASNQPQHF. The variable domain in full, completed from reference TRBV5-6 and TRBJ1-5, reads DAGVTQSPTHLIKTRGQQVTLRCSPKSGHDTVSWYQQALGQGPQFIFQYYEEEERQRGNFPDRFSGHQFPNYSSELNVNALLLGDSALYLCASSLGTASNQPQHFGDGTRLSIL.